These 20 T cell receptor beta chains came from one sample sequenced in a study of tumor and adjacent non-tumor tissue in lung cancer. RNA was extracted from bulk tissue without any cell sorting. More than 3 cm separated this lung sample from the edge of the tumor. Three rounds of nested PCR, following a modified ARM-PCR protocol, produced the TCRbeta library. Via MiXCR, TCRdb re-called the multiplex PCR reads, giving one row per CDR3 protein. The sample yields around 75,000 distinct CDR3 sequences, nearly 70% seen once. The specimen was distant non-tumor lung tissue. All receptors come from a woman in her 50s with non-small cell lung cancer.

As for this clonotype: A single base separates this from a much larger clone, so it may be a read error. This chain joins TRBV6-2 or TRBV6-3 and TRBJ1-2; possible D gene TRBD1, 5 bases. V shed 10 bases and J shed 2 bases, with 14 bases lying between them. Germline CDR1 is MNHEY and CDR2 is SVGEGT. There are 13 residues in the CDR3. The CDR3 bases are TGTGCCAACCTAGAGACAGCCAACTATGGCTACACCTTC. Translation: CANLETANYGYTF.

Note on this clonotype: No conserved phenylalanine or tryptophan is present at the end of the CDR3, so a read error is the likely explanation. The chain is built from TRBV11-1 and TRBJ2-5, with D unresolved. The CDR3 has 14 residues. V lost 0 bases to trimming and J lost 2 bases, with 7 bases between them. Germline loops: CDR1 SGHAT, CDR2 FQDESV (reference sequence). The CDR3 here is CASSLAIPQETQYL. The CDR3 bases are TGTGCCAGCAGCTTAGCAATTCCGCAAGAGACCCAGTACTTA.

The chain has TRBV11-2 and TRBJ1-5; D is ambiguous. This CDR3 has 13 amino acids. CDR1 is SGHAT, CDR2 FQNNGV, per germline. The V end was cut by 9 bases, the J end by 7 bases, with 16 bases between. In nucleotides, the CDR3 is TGTGCCAGTAGCGAAGACATGGACCAGCCCCAGCATTTT. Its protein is CASSEDMDQPQHF.

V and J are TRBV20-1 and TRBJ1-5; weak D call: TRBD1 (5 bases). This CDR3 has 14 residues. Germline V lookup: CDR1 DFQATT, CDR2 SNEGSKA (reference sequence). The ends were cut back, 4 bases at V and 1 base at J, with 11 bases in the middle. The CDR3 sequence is CSATQGPSNQPQHF. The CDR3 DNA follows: TGCAGTGCTACGCAGGGACCCAGCAATCAGCCCCAGCATTTT.

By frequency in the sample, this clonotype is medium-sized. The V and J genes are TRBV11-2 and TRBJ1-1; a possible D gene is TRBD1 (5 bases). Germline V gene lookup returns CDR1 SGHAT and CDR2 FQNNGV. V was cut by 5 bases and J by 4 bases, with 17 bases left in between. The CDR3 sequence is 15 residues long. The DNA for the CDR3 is TGTGCCAGCAGCGCAATAGGGGATGGGGGCACTGAAGCTTTCTTT. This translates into CASSAIGDGGTEAFF.

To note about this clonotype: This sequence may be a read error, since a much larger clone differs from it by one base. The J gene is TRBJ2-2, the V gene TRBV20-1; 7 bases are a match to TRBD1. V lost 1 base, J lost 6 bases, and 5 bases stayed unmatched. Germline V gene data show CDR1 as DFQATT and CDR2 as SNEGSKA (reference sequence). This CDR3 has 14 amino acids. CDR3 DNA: TGCAGTGCTAGAGTACAGGGGCGCGCCGGGGAGCTGTTTTTT. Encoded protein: CSARVQGRAGELFF.

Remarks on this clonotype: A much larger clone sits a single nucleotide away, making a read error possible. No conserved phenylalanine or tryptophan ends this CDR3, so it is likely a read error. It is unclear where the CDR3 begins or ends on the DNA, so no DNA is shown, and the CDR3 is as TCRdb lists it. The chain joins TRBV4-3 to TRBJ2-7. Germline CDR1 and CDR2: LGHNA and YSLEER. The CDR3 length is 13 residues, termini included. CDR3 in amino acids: CASSQVVRDERYS.

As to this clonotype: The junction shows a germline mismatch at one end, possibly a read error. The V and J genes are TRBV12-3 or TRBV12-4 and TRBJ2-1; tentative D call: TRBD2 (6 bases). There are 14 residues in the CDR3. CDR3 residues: CARSLADTNNEQFF. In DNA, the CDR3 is TGTGCCAGGAGTTTAGCGGACACTAACAATGAGCAGTTCTTC.

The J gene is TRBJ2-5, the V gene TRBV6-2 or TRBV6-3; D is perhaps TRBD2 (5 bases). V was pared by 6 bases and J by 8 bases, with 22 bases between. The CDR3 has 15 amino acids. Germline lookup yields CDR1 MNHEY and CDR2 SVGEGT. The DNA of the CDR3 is TGTGCCAGCAGACTACCATGCCCTACTCGGGAAACCCAGTACTTC. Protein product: CASRLPCPTRETQYF.

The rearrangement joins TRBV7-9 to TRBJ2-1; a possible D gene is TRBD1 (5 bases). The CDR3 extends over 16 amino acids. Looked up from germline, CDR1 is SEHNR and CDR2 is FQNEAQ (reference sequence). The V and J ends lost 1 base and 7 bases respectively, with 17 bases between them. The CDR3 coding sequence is TGTGCCAGCAGCTTAGGTTACCAGGGTAATGAGAATGAGCAGTTCTTC. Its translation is CASSLGYQGNENEQFF.

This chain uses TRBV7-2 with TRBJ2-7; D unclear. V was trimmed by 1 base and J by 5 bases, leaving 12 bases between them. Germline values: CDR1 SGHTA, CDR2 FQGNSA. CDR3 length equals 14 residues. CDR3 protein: CASSLVGSSHEQYF. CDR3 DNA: TGTGCCAGCAGCTTAGTAGGCTCGTCCCACGAGCAGTACTTC.

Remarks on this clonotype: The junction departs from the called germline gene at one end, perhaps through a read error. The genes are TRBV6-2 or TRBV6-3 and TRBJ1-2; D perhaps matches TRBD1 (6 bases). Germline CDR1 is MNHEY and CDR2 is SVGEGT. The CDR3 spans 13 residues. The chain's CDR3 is CARCRDKPYGNTF. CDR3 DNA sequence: TGTGCCCGCTGCCGGGACAAACCGTATGGCAACACCTTC.

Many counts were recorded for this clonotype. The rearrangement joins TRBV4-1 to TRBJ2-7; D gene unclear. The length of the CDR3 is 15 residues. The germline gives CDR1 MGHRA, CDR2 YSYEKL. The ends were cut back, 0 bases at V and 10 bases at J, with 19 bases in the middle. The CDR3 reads CASSQDFDSPTSQYF. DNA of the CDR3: TGCGCCAGCAGCCAAGATTTTGACTCACCTACGAGCCAGTACTTC.

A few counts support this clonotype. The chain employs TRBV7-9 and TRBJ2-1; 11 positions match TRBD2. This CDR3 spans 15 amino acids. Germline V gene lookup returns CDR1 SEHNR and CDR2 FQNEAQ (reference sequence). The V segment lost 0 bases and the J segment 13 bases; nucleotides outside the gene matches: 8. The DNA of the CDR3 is TGTGCCAGCAGCTTAGCGTTGGATAGCGGGAGGGCCCAGTTCTTC. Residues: CASSLALDSGRAQFF.

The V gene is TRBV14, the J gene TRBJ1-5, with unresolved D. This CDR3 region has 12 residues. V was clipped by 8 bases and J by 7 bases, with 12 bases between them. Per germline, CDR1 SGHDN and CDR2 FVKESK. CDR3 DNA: TGTGCCAGCCAAACCGAATCGCAGCCCCAGCATTTT. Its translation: CASQTESQPQHF. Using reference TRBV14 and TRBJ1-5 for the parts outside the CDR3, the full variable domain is EAGVTQFPSHSVIEKGQTVTLRCDPISGHDNLYWYRRVMGKEIKFLLHFVKESKQDESGMPNNRFLAERTGGTYSTLKVQPAELEDSGVYFCASQTESQPQHFGDGTRLSIL.

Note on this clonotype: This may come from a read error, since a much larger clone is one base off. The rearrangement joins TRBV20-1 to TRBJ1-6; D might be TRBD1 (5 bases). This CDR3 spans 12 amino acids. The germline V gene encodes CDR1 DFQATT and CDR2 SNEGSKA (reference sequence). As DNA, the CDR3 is TGCAGTGCTTTTCGAGGGGATTCAGCCCTCCACTTT. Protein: CSAFRGDSALHF.

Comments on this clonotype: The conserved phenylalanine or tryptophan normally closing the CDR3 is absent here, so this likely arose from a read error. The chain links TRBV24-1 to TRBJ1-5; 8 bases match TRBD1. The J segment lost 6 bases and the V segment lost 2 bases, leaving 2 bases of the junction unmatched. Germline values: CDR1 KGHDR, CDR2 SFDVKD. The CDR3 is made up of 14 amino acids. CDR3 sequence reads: CATSDWTGLQPQHL. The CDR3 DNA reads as TGTGCCACCAGTGATTGGACAGGGCTTCAGCCCCAGCATTTA.

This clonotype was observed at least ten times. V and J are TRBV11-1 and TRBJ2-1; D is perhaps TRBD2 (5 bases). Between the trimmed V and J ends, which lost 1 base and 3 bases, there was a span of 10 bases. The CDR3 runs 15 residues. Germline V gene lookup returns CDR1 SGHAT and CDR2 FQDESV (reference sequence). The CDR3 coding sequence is TGTGCCAGCAGCTTAGGGTGGGAGAGCTACAATGAGCAGTTCTTC. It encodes CASSLGWESYNEQFF.

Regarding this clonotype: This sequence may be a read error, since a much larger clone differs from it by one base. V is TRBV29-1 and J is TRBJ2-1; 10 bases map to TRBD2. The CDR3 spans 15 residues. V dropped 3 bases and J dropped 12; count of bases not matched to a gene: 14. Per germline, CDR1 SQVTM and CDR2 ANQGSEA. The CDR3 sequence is CSVDASGSHTGLQFF. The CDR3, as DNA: TGCAGCGTTGACGCTAGCGGGAGCCATACAGGTCTGCAGTTCTTC.

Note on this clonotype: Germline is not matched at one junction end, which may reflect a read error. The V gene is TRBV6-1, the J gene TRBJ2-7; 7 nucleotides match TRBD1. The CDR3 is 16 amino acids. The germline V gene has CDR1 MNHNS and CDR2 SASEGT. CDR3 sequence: CTSSEAGQAGSYEQYF. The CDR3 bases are TGTACCAGCAGTGAGGCAGGACAGGCTGGGTCCTACGAGCAGTACTTC.